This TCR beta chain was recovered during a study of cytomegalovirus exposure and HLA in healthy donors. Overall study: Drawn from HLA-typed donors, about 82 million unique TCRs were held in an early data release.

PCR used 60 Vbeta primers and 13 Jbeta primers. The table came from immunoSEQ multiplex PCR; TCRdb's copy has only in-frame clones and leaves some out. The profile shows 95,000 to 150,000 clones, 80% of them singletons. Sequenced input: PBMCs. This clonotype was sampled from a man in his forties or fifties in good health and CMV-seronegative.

The CDR3 nucleotides are TGTGCCAGCAGTGTTAGGGCTAGCGGGAAGATCTCCTACGAGCAGTACTTC. It encodes CASSVRASGKISYEQYF. The chain has TRBV27 and TRBJ2-7, with 9 positions matching TRBD2. There are 17 residues in the CDR3. Trimming at V came to 5 bases and at J to 0 bases, leaving 11 bases not matched to a gene. Germline CDR1 is MNHEY and CDR2 is SMNVEV (reference sequence).